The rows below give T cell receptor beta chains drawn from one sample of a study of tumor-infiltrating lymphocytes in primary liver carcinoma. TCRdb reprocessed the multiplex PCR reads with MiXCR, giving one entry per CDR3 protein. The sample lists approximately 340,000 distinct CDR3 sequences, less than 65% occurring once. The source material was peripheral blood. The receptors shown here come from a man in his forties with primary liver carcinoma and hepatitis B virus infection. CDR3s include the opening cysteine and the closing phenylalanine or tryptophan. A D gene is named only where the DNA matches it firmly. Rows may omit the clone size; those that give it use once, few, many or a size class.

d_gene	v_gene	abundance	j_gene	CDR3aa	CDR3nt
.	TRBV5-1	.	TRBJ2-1	CASSRVSLSSYNEQFF	TGCGCCAGCAGTAGGGTTTCATTAAGCTCCTACAATGAGCAGTTCTTC
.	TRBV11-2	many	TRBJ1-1	CASSLDGATEAFF	TGTGCCAGCAGCTTAGATGGCGCTACCGAAGCTTTCTTT
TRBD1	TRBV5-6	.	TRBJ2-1	CASSQTGQGNNEQFF	TGTGCCAGCAGCCAGACAGGGCAGGGCAACAATGAGCAGTTCTTC
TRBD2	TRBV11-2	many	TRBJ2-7	CASTPPGTSSYEQYF	TGTGCCAGCACCCCCCCGGGGACTAGCTCCTACGAGCAGTACTTC
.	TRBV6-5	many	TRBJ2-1	CASSYYERRNTNEQFF	TGTGCCAGCAGTTACTATGAACGGCGTAATACAAATGAGCAGTTCTTC
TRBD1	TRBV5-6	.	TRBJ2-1	CASSRTGQGNNEQFF	TGTGCCAGCAGCCGGACAGGGCAGGGCAACAATGAGCAGTTCTTC
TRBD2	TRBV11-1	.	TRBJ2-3	CASNEGGRLTDTQYF	TGTGCCAGCAACGAAGGCGGGAGATTGACAGATACGCAGTATTTT
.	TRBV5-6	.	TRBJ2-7	CANSPVLSPGSSYEQYF	TGTGCCAACAGTCCCGTACTGAGTCCGGGTAGCTCCTACGAGCAGTACTTC
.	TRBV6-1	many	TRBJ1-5	CASSRDYNQPQHF	TGTGCCAGCAGCCGAGACTACAATCAGCCCCAGCATTTT
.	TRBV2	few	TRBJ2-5	CASANYREKGEETQYF	TGTGCTAGCGCAAATTATAGGGAAAAAGGAGAAGAGACCCAGTACTTC
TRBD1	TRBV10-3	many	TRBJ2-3	CAISESWTGGEDTQYF	TGTGCCATCAGTGAGTCCTGGACAGGGGGCGAAGATACGCAGTATTTT
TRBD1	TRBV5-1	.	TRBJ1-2	CASSLEGQGFGGYTF	TGCGCCAGCAGCTTGGAAGGACAGGGTTTTGGTGGCTACACCTTC
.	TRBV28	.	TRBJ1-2	CANYLSNYGYTF	TGTGCCAATTACTTATCAAACTATGGCTACACCTTC
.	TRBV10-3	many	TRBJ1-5	CAISAGNQPQHF	TGTGCCATCAGTGCAGGGAATCAGCCCCAGCATTTT
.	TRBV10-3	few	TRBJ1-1	CAIRFQDSDTEAFF	TGTGCCATCAGATTTCAGGACAGCGACACTGAAGCTTTCTTT
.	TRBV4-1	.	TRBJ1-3	CASGQTRGNTIYF	TGCGCCAGCGGCCAAACGAGAGGAAACACCATATATTTT
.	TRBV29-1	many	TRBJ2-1	CSVELGSNEQFF	TGCAGCGTTGAGCTGGGATCGAATGAGCAGTTCTTC
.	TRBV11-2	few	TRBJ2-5	CASNLARLALGKKETQYF	TGTGCCAGCAACTTGGCGAGGCTAGCCCTGGGAAAAAAAGAGACCCAATACTTC
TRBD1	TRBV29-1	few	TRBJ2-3	CSVLRQGRDTQYF	TGCAGCGTCCTCCGACAGGGGAGAGATACGCAGTACTTT
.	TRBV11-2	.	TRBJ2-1	CASNIHPLVLVQFF	TGTGCCAGCAACATACACCCACTAGTTCTTGTGCAATTCTTC
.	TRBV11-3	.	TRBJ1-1	CGSSLAENTEALF	TGTGGCAGCAGCTTAGCCGAGAACACTGAAGCTCTCTTT
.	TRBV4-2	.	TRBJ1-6	CASSQEAENSSLHF	TGTGCCAGCAGCCAAGAGGCTGAAAATTCATCCCTCCACTTT
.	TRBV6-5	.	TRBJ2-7	CASSYIPSSYEQYF	TGTGCCAGCAGTTACATCCCCAGTTCCTACGAGCAGTACTTC
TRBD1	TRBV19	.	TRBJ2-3	CASRTTGADTQYF	TGTGCCAGTAGGACCACAGGGGCAGATACGCAGTATTTT
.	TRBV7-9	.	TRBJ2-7	CASSSDKPSSYDQYF	TGTGCCAGCAGCTCGGACAAGCCCAGTTCCTACGATCAGTACTTC
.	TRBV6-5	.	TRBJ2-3	CDSMQGSEDTQYF	TGTGACAGCATGCAGGGGTCAGAAGATACGCAGTATTTT
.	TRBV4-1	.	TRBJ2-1	CASSQDFRVGPTDNEQFF	TGCGCCAGCAGCCAAGATTTTAGGGTGGGACCCACGGACAATGAGCAGTTCTTC
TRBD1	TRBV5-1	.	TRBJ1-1	CASSLVQGAGRAEAFF	TGCGCCAGCAGCTTGGTCCAGGGGGCCGGGAGGGCTGAAGCTTTCTTT
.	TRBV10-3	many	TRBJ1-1	CAITEKPGTEAFF	TGTGCCATCACCGAGAAACCCGGCACTGAAGCTTTCTTT
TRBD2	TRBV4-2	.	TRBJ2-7	CASSQVFGTSGTYERYF	TGTGCCAGCAGCCAAGTGTTTGGGACTAGTGGGACCTACGAGCGGTACTTC
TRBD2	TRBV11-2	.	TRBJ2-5	CASSSYGEGGLETQYF	TGTGCCAGCAGCTCCTATGGGGAGGGCGGCCTAGAGACCCAGTACTTC
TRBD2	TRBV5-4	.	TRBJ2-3	CASSSSAGNTVTQYF	TGTGCCAGCAGTTCCTCAGCGGGAAACACAGTTACGCAGTATTTT
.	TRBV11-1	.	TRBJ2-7	CASSKVYEQYF	TGTGCCAGCTCGAAAGTTTACGAGCAGTACTTC
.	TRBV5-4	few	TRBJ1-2	CASSLGSYGYTF	TGTGCCAGCAGCTTGGGTAGCTATGGCTACACCTTC
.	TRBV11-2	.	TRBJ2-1	CASSYDRVRNDQFF	TGTGCCAGCAGCTATGACCGGGTGCGCAATGATCAGTTCTTC
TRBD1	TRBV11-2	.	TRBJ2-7	CTSSVGTGHEQYF	TGTACCAGCAGCGTAGGGACAGGGCACGAGCAGTATTTC
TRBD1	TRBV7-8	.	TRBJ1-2	CASSATGDGYTF	TGTGCCAGCAGCGCCACAGGGGATGGCTACACCTTC
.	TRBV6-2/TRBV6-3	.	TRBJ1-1	CASSYSDPEAFF	TGTGCCAGCAGTTACTCGGATCCCGAAGCTTTCTTT
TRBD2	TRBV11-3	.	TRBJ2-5	CASSFSGSEQETQYF	TGTGCCAGCAGCTTCAGCGGGAGCGAACAAGAGACCCAGTACTTC
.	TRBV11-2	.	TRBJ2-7	CTSSLGEAFILYEQYF	TGTACCAGCAGCTTAGGGGAGGCCTTTATCCTCTACGAGCAGTACTTC
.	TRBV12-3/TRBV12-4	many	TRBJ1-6	CASSLGGLRNSPLHF	TGTGCCAGCAGTTTGGGGGGACTCAGAAATTCACCCCTCCACTTT
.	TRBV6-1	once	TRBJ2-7	CAGSAESSYEQYF	TGTGCCGGTAGCGCAGAGAGCTCCTACGAGCAGTACTTC
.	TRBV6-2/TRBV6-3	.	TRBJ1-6	CASSNTGLGNSPLHF	TGTGCCAGCAGTAATACCGGACTGGGGAATTCACCCCTCCACTTT